This TCR beta chain is drawn from a study of CXCR3-negative and CXCR3-positive naive CD8 T cells. The CD45RO-CCR7+CD27+CD95- phenotype denoted naive CD8+ T cells. Germline CDR1 and CDR2: DFQATT and SNEGSKA (reference sequence). This CDR3 contains 19 residues. Study results and limitations: CXCR3 expression partially decreased after cryopreservation; most assays used fresh PBMCs. The TRBV-TRBJ usage of naive CXCR3-negative and CXCR3-positive cells was similar, but that of memory cells differed. CXCR3-positive naive cells had more hydrophobic TRB CDR3s than CXCR3-negative naive cells.

In preparing the TRB cDNA libraries, 5' RACE with UMI labels was used. TCRdb re-called the 5' RACE reads and catalogs CDR3 proteins one per entry, DNA excluded. The sample holds around 80,000 distinct CDR3 sequences. As to this clonotype: Its antigen is unknown.

Sequenced material: naive CXCR3+ CD8+ T cells from blood. The sample's subset: CD45RO-CCR7+CD27+CD95- naive CD8+ T cells expressing CXCR3 (TNR3+). This chain uses TRBV20-1 with TRBJ2-3; checking the TCRdb D call of TRBD2 is not possible without DNA. The sequence derives from a human donor in good health. Some clones in this sample may be carry-over from other donors' samples. CDR3 sequence: CSAEPTRLAGGAHTDTQYF.